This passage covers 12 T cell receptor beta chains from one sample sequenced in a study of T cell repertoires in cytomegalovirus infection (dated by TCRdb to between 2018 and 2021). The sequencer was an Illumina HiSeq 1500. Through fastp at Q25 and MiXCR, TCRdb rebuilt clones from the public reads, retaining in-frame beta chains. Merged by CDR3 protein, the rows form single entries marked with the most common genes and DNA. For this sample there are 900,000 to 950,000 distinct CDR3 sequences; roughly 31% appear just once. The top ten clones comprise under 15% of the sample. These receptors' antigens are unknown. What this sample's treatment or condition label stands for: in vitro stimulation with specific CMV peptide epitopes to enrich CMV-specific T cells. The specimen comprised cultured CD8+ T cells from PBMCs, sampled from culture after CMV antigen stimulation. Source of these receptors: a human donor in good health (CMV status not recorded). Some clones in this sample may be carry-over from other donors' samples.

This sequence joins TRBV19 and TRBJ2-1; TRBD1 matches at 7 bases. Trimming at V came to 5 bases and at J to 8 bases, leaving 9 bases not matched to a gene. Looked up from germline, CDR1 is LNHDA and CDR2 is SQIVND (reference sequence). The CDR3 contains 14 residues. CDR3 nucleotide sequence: TGTGCCAGTAGTCTTAAGACAGGGTGGGATGAGCAGTTCTTC. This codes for CASSLKTGWDEQFF.

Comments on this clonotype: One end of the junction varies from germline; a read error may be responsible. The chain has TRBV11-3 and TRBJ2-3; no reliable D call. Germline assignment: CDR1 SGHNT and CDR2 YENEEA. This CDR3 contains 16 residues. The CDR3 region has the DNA TGTGCCAGCAGCCACATAGACTCGGATGGACCAGATGCGCAGTATTTT. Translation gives CASSHIDSDGPDAQYF. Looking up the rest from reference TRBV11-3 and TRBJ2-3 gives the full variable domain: EAGVVQSPRYKIIEKKQPVAFWCNPISGHNTLYWYLQNLGQGPELLIRYENEEAVDDSQLPKDRFSAERLKGVDSTLKIQPAELGDSAVYLCASSHIDSDGPDAQYFGPGTRLTVL.

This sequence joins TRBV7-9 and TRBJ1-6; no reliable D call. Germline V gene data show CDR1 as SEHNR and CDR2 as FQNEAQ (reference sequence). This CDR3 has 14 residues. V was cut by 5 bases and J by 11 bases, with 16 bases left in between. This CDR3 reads CASSSSLGRPPLHF. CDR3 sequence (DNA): TGTGCCAGCAGCAGCAGCCTTGGGAGGCCACCCCTCCACTTT.

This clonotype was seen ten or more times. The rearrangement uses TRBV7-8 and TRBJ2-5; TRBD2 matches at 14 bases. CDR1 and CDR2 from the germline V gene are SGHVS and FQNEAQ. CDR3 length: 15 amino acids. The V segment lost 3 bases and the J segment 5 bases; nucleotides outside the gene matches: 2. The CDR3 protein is CASSFRTSGGETQYF. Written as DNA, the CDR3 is TGTGCCAGCAGCTTCCGGACTAGCGGGGGGGAGACCCAGTACTTC.

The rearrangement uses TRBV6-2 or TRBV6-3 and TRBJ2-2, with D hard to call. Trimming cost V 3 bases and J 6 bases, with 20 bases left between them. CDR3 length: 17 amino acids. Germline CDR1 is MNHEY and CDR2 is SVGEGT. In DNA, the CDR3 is TGTGCCAGCAGTTATTCCCAGGAATCCCCCGTGGCCGGGGAGCTGTTTTTT. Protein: CASSYSQESPVAGELFF.

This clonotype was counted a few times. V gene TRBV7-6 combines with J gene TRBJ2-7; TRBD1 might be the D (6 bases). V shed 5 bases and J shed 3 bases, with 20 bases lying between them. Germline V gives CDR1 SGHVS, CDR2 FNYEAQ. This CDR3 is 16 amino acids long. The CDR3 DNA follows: TGTGCCAGCAGCCCTGGACAACAGGGCCCCTACTACGAGCAGTACTTC. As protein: CASSPGQQGPYYEQYF.

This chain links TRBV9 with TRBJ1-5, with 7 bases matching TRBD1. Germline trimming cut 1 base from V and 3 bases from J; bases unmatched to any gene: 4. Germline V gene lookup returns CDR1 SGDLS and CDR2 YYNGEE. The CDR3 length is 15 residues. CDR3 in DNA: TGTGCCAGCAGCGTATCGGGACAGCTCAATCAGCCCCAGCATTTT. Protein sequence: CASSVSGQLNQPQHF.

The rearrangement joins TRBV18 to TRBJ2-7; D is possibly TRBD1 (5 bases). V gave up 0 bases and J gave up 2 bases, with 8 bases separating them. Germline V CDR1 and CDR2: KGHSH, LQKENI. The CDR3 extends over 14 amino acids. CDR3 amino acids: CASSPPGQAYEQYF. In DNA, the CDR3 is TGTGCCAGCTCACCACCGGGGCAGGCCTACGAGCAGTACTTC. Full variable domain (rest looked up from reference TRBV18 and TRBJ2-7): NAGVMQNPRHLVRRRGQEARLRCSPMKGHSHVYWYRQLPEEGLKFMVYLQKENIIDESGMPKERFSAEFPKEGPSILRIQQVVRGDSAAYFCASSPPGQAYEQYFGPGTRLTVT.

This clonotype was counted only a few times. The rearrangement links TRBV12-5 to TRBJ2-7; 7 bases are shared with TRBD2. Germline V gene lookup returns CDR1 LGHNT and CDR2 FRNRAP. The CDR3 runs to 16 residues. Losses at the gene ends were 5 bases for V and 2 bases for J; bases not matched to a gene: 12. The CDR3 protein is CASGPRSTSSTYEQYF. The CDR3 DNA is TGTGCTAGTGGTCCCCGTTCGACTAGCAGTACCTACGAGCAGTACTTC.

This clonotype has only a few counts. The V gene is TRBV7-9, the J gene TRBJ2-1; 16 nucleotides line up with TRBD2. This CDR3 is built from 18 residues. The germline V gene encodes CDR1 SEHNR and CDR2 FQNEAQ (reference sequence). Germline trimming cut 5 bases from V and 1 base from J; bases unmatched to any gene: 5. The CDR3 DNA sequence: TGTGCCAGCAGCCCCGGGACTAGCGGGGGGGCTTCCTACAATGAGCAGTTCTTC. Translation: CASSPGTSGGASYNEQFF.

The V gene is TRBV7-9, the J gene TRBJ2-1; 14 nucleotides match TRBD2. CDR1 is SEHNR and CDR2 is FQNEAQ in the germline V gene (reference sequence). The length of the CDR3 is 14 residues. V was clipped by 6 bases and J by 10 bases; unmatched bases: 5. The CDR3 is CASRSGTSGGEQFF. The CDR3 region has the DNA TGTGCCAGCAGGTCCGGGACTAGCGGGGGAGAGCAGTTCTTC. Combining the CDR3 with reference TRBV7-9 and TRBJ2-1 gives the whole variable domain DTGVSQNPRHKITKRGQNVTFRCDPISEHNRLYWYRQTLGQGPEFLTYFQNEAQLEKSRLLSDRFSAERPKGSFSTLEIQRTEQGDSAMYLCASRSGTSGGEQFFGPGTRLTVL.

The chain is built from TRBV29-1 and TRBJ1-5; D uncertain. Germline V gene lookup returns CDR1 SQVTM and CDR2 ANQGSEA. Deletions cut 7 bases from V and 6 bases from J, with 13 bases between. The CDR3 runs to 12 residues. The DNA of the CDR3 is TGCAGCGCCAGGCGGGAGGGTCAGCCCCAGCATTTT. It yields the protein CSARREGQPQHF.